This T cell receptor beta chain was found in a study of control samples from healthy donors and cancer patients. Measured with immunoSEQ multiplex PCR; TCRdb has only the in-frame clones, and not every one. The profile shows 99,000 or so clones, around 82% of them singletons. This clone was observed a handful of times. The CDR3 loop spans 15 amino acids. Trimming stripped 0 bases from V and 2 bases from J, with 9 bases between. Germline CDR1 LGHNA, CDR2 YSLEER. This sequence joins TRBV4-3 and TRBJ2-3, with D uncertain. The clonotype comes from a woman aged 45-60 years in good health. Sequenced: blood. This CDR3 reads CASSQDPGPTDTQYF. CDR3 nucleotides: TGCGCCAGCAGCCAAGATCCGGGTCCCACAGATACGCAGTATTTT.